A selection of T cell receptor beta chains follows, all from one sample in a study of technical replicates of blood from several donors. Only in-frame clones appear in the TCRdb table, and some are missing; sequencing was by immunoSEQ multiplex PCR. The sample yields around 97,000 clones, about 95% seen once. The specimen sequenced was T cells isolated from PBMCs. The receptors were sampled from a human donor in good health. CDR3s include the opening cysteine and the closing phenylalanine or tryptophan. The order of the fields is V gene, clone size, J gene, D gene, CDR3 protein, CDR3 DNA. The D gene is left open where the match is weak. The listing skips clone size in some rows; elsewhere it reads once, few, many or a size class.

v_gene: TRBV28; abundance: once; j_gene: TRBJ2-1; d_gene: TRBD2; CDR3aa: CASRAGLAGKDEQFF; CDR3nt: TGTGCCAGCAGGGCGGGGCTAGCGGGAAAGGATGAGCAGTTCTTC
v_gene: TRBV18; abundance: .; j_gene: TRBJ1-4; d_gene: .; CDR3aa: CASSPLGQSDGEKLFF; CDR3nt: TGTGCCAGCTCACCACTAGGACAGTCCGATGGAGAAAAACTGTTTTTT
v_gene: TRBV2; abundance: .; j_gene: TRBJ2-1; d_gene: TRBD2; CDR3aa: CARPDSKAGGPGYNEQFF; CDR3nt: TGTGCCAGACCTGACTCTAAAGCGGGAGGGCCCGGATACAATGAGCAGTTCTTC
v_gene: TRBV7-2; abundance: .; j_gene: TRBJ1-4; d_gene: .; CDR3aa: CASSAQAGSRTNEKLFF; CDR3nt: TGTGCCAGCAGCGCTCAAGCCGGGAGCAGAACTAATGAAAAACTGTTTTTT
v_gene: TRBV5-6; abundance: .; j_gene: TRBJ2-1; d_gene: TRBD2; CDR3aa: CASSPGTSGPAYNEQFF; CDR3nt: TGTGCCAGCAGCCCCGGGACTAGCGGACCGGCCTACAATGAGCAGTTCTTC
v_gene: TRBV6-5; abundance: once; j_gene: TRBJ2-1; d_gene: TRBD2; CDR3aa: CASRHRLALEDVQFF; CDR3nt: TGTGCCAGCAGGCACAGACTAGCGTTAGAGGATGTGCAGTTCTTC
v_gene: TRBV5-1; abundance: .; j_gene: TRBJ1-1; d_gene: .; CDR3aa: CASSLSSIKNTEAFF; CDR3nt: TGCGCCAGCAGCTTGTCTAGCATAAAGAACACTGAAGCTTTCTTT
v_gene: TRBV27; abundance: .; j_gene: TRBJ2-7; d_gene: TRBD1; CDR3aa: CASRLTGPSYEQYF; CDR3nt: TGTGCCAGCAGACTGACAGGGCCCTCCTACGAGCAGTACTTC
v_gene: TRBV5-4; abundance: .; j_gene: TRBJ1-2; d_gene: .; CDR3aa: CASSLLADFYGYTF; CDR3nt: TGTGCCAGCAGCTTGTTGGCAGATTTCTATGGCTACACCTTC
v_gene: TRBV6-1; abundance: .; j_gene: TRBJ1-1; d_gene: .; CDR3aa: CASSDTGNTEAFF; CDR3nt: TGTGCCAGCAGTGATACGGGGAACACTGAAGCTTTCTTT
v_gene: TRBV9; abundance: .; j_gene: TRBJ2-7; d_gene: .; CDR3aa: CASSVRGSHEQYF; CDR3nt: TGTGCCAGCAGCGTACGAGGGTCCCACGAGCAGTACTTC
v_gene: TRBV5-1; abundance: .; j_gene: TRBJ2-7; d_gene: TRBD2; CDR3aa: CASSLAGGYSYEQYF; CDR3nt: TGCGCCAGCAGCTTGGCGGGGGGTTATTCTTACGAGCAGTACTTC
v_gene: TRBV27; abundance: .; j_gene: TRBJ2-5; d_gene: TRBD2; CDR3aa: CASSLSIAGETQYF; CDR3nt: TGTGCCAGCAGTTTATCGATAGCGGGAGAGACCCAGTACTTC
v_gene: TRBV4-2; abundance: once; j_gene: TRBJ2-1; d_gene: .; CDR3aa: CASSQDWRGPYNEQFF; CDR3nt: TGTGCCAGCAGCCAAGATTGGAGGGGCCCCTACAATGAGCAGTTCTTC
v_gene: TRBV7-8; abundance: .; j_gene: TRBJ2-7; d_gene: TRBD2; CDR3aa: CASSHDSGTSRAYEQYF; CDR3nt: TGTGCCAGCAGCCACGATAGTGGGACTAGCAGGGCCTACGAGCAGTACTTC
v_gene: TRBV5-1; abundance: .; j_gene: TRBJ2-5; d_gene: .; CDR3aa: CASSLDRTQETQYF; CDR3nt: TGCGCCAGCAGCTTGGACAGGACGCAAGAGACCCAGTACTTC
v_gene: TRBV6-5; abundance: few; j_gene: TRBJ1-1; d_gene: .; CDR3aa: CASSYYDRWNTEAFF; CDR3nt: TGTGCCAGCAGTTACTACGACAGGTGGAACACTGAAGCTTTCTTT
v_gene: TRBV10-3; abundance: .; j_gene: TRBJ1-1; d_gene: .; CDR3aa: CAISREDFNTEAFF; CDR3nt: TGTGCCATCAGTCGTGAGGATTTCAACACTGAAGCTTTCTTT
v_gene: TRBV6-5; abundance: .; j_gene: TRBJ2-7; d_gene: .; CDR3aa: CASSYSILAGQYF; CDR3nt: TGTGCCAGCAGTTACTCGATCCTCGCGGGGCAGTACTTC
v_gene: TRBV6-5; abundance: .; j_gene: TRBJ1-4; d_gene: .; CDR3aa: CASSSSLSTNEKLFF; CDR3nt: TGTGCCAGCAGTTCTTCCCTATCAACTAATGAAAAACTGTTTTTT
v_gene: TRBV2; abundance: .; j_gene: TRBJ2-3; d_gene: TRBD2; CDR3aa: CASSIGTTTDTQYF; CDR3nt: TGTGCCAGCAGTATAGGGACTACCACAGATACGCAGTATTTT
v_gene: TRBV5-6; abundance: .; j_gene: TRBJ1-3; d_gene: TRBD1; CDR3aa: CASSYLTGFGNTIYF; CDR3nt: TGTGCCAGCAGCTACCTGACAGGGTTCGGAAACACCATATATTTT
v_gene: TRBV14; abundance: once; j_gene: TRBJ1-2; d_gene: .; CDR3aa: CASSQVPGGYTF; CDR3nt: TGTGCCAGCAGCCAAGTGCCGGGAGGCTACACCTTC
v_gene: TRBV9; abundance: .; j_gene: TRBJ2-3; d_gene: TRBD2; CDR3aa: CASSTSGWVTDTQYF; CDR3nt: TGTGCCAGCAGCACTAGCGGGTGGGTCACAGATACGCAGTATTTT
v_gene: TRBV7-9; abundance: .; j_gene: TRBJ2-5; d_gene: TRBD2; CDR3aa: CAAGTSGRGAYETQYF; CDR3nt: TGTGCAGCGGGTACTAGCGGGAGGGGTGCGTATGAGACCCAGTACTTC
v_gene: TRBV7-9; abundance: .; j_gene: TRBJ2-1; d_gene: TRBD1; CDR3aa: CASSSGQELNEQFF; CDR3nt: TGTGCCAGCAGCTCGGGACAGGAACTAAATGAGCAGTTCTTC
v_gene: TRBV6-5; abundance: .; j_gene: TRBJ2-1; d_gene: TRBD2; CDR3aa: CASISGSEQFF; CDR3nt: TGTGCCAGCATCAGCGGGAGTGAGCAGTTCTTC
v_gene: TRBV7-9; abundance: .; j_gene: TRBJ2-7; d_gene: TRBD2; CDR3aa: CASSLASTSGSYEQYF; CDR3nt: TGTGCCAGCAGCTTAGCTTCGACTAGCGGATCCTACGAGCAGTACTTC
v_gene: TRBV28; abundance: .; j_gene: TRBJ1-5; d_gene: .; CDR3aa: CASSFSQPQHF; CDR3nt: TGTGCCAGCAGTTTTAGTCAGCCCCAGCATTTT
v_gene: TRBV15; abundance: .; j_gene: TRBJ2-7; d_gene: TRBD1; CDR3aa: CATRQGYEQYF; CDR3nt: TGTGCCACCAGACAGGGGTACGAGCAGTACTTC
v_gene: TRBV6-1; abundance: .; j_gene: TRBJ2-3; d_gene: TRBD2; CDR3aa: CASSENRASGSSQYF; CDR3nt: TGTGCCAGCAGTGAGAACAGGGCTAGCGGGAGTTCGCAGTATTTT
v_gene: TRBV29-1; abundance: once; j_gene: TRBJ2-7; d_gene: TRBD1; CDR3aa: CSALTGSYEQYF; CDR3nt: TGCAGCGCCTTGACAGGGTCCTACGAGCAGTACTTC
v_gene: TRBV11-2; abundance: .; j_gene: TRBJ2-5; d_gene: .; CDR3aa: CASSLVMGRKETQYF; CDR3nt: TGTGCCAGCAGCTTAGTGATGGGCCGTAAGGAGACCCAGTACTTC
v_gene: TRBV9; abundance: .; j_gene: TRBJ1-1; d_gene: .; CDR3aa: CASSSSREGTEAFF; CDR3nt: TGTGCCAGCAGCTCCTCGAGGGAGGGCACTGAAGCTTTCTTT
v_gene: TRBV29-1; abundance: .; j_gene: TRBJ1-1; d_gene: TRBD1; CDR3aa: CSVETSGGASTEAFF; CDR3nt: TGCAGCGTTGAAACATCAGGGGGCGCCTCCACTGAAGCTTTCTTT
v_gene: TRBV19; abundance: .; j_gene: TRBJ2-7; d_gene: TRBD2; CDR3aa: CASSMTSGSYEQYF; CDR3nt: TGTGCCAGTAGTATGACTAGCGGCTCCTACGAGCAGTACTTC
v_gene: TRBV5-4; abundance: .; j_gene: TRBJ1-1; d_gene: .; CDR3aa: CASRGRTSEAFF; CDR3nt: TGTGCCAGCAGAGGGAGGACCTCTGAAGCTTTCTTT
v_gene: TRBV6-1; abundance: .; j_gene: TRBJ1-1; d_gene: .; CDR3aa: CASSARREITEAFF; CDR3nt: TGTGCCAGCAGTGCCCGAAGGGAGATCACTGAAGCTTTCTTT
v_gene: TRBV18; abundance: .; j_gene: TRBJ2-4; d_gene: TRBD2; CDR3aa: CASSSSGREGIQYF; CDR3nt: TGTGCCAGCTCATCTAGCGGGAGAGAGGGCATTCAGTACTTC
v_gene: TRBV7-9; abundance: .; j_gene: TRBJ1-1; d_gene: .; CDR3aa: CASSYEPGQQAFF; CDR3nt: TGTGCCAGCAGCTACGAACCAGGACAGCAAGCTTTCTTT
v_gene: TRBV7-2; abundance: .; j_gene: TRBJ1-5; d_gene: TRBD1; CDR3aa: CASSLFPADRDYQPQHF; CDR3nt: TGTGCCAGCAGCTTATTCCCCGCGGACAGGGATTATCAGCCCCAGCATTTT
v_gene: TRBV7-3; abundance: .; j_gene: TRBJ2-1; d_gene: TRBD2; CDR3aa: CASSPLGLAGDPEQFF; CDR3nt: TGTGCCAGCAGCCCCCTAGGACTAGCGGGAGATCCTGAGCAGTTCTTC
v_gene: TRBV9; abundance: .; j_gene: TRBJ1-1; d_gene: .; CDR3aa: CASSYSGVDTEAFF; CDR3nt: TGTGCCAGCAGTTACAGCGGCGTGGACACTGAAGCTTTCTTT
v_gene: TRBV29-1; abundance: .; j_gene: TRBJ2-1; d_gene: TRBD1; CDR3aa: CSITPTGGNEQFF; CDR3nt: TGCAGCATCACCCCGACAGGGGGCAATGAGCAGTTCTTC
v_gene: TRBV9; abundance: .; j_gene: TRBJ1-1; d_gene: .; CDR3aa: CASSDATSSSLTEAFF; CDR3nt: TGTGCCAGCAGTGATGCGACATCCTCAAGCCTCACTGAAGCTTTCTTT
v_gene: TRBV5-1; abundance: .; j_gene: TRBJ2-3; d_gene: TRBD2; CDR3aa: CASSLEVAGVTDTQYF; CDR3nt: TGCGCCAGCAGCTTGGAGGTAGCGGGAGTTACAGATACGCAGTATTTT
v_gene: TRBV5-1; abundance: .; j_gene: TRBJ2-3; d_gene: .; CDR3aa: CASSDPTSSDTDTQYF; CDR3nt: TGCGCCAGCAGCGACCCAACTAGCTCCGACACAGATACGCAGTATTTT
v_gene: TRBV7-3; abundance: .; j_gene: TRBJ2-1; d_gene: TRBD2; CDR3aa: CASSLNLAGGLRDEQFF; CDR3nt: TGTGCCAGCAGCTTAAATCTTGCGGGAGGGTTAAGGGATGAGCAGTTCTTC
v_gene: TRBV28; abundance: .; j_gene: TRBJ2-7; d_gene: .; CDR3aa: CASSAEDITYEQYF; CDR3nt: TGTGCCAGCAGTGCCGAGGACATAACCTACGAGCAGTACTTC
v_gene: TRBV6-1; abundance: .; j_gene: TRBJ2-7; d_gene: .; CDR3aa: CASSDILACF; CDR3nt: TGTGCCAGCAGTGACATTCTAGCCTGCTTC
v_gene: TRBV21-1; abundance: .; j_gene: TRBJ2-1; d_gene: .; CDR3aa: CASSTIYRGSGHNEQFF; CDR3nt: TGTGCCAGCAGCACTATCTACAGGGGAAGCGGGCACAATGAGCAGTTCTTC
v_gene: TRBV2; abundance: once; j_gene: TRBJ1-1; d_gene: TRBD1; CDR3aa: CASSAAHPGTGNTEAFF; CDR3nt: TGTGCCAGCAGTGCGGCCCATCCCGGGACAGGGAACACTGAAGCTTTCTTT
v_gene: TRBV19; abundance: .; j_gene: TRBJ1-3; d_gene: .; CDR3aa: CASSTGTGNTIYF; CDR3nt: TGTGCCAGTAGTACAGGTACCGGAAACACCATATATTTT
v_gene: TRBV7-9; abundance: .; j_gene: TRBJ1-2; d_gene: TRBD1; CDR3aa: CASSLLGQDNYGYTF; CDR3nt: TGTGCCAGCAGCCTCCTGGGACAGGATAACTATGGCTACACCTTC